This entry lists 2 T cell receptor beta chains sequenced from one sample in a study of CD8 T cells in Susac syndrome. An input of roughly 0.45 to 1 ug of RNA was subjected to reverse transcription using random hexamers. TCRdb re-analysed the immunoSEQ multiplex PCR reads in MiXCR, keeping a single row per CDR3 protein. The table shows hundreds of thousands of distinct CDR3 sequences, with 90% to 96% occurring only once. The sequenced sample consisted of CD4+ T cells from PBMCs. These receptors all stem from a human donor with Susac syndrome.

Here the CDR3 reads CSAPGGNEQFF. Written as DNA, the CDR3 is TGCAGTGCCCCGGGGGGCAATGAGCAGTTCTTC. This chain links TRBV20-1 with TRBJ2-1; TRBD2 matches at 7 bases. Germline V gene data show CDR1 as DFQATT and CDR2 as SNEGSKA (reference sequence). The V and J ends lost 6 bases and 6 bases, in that order; junction bases with no gene match: 2. The length of the CDR3 is 11 residues.

The rearrangement links TRBV29-1 to TRBJ2-3, with a possible D match to TRBD1 (5 bases). The CDR3 spans 13 residues. V lost 3 bases, J lost 6 bases, and 13 bases lay in between. Germline V lookup: CDR1 SQVTM, CDR2 ANQGSEA. CDR3 region: CSVDNQGADTQYF. The DNA for the CDR3 is TGCAGCGTTGATAACCAGGGTGCGGATACGCAGTATTTT.